The present entry profiles one T cell receptor (beta chain) with its context. This sample is drawn from a study of blood T cell repertoires in COVID-19. Sequencing was performed with immunoSEQ multiplex PCR; in TCRdb, only in-frame clones are kept and a portion is missing. The data show more than 250,000 clones, over 75% seen once. CDR1 and CDR2 from the germline V gene are LGHDT and YNNKEL (reference sequence). V trimming: 5 bases; J trimming: 2 bases; junction bases outside the gene matches: 11. The CDR3 has 17 amino acids. This chain joins TRBV3-1 (or the pseudogene TRBV3-2) and TRBJ1-1; 10 bases agree with TRBD1. This clonotype originated in a woman aged 18-29 years who had recovered from COVID-19. The sequencing input was PBMCs or T cells enriched from blood (not recorded which). The CDR3 region has the DNA TGTGCCAGCAGCAGTATCGCGGGACAGGGGATTAACACTGAAGCTTTCTTT. Its protein product is CASSSIAGQGINTEAFF.